This TCR beta chain was sequenced in a study of blood T cell repertoires in COVID-19. Study details: Donors in the United States, Italy and Spain gave samples during acute or convalescent COVID-19.

The CDR3 contains 17 residues. Germline V gene data show CDR1 as MDHEN and CDR2 as SYDVKM. J was trimmed by 5 bases and V by 1 base; bases with no gene match: 13. As originally analysed: Amplified reference gene primers provided the basis for estimating nucleated cell counts. Some clones are missing from TCRdb's copy, which holds only in-frame ones; the method was immunoSEQ multiplex PCR. That table supplies the V and J calls and clone size; D and trimming were determined from the DNA. The repertoire consists of hundreds of thousands of clones, with 80% to 90% occurring once and the leading ten covering around 6%.

Material for sequencing was peripheral blood. The sequence was collected from a man aged 80 or over with acute or convalescent COVID-19. This chain joins TRBV28 and TRBJ1-2; 7 nucleotides agree with TRBD1. Here the CDR3 reads CASSLFRPGQRTYGYTF. Written as DNA, the CDR3 is TGTGCCAGCAGTTTATTCCGACCGGGACAGAGAACTTATGGCTACACCTTC.